This T cell receptor (beta chain) was recorded in a study of blood T cells in healthy people across ages. Study as a whole: About one barcoded beta molecule per two T cells was the capture yield of template switching. General study points: Estimates of diversity drawn from one million T cells were considered underestimates.

A note on this clonotype: Its target is not known.

Trimming removed 4 bases from V and 11 bases from J, with 17 bases in between. Germline lookup yields CDR1 SNHLY and CDR2 FYNNEI. The CDR3 extends over 13 amino acids. A second about 6 to 12 cycle PCR used barcoded and J-beta primers. Every cDNA was tagged by a template-switch adaptor with 12 random nucleotides. MiXCR was run by TCRdb on the 5' RACE reads, yielding one entry per CDR3 protein. The data hold hundreds of thousands of distinct CDR3 sequences, with around 46% observed a single time. The receptor was derived from an older woman in good health. Sequenced: blood. This chain connects TRBV2 to TRBJ2-5; D ambiguous. For the CDR3, the DNA is TGTGCCAGCAGTGCTAGTTTGGCGAGAGAGCAGTACTTC. Translated: CASSASLAREQYF.